This entry is about one T cell receptor beta chain. Its antigen is not known. The sample comes from a study of cytomegalovirus exposure and HLA in healthy donors. Whole-study results and caveats: As was reported, the classifier diagnosed cytomegalovirus status with high specificity and sensitivity. Earlier analysis looked at TCR beta V segments, and most were productive about 90% or about 30% of the time. Only CMV serostatus was available as immune exposure information.

PCR involved 60 Vbeta and 13 Jbeta primers. Libraries were prepared by immunoSEQ multiplex PCR; TCRdb keeps only in-frame clonotypes and omits some of them. The table lists some 78,000 clones, approximately 77% of them singletons. From germline, CDR1 is LNHDA and CDR2 SQIVND (reference sequence). Trimming pared 7 bases from V and 4 bases from J, leaving 14 bases between. The CDR3 is 14 residues long. Sequencing was carried out using PBMCs. The chain combines TRBV19 with TRBJ2-1, with a possible D match to TRBD2 (6 bases). The sequence derives from a woman in her thirties or forties in good health and CMV-seropositive. CDR3: CASTLNRGYNEQFF. The CDR3 DNA reads TGTGCCAGTACCCTAAACCGGGGGTACAATGAGCAGTTCTTC.